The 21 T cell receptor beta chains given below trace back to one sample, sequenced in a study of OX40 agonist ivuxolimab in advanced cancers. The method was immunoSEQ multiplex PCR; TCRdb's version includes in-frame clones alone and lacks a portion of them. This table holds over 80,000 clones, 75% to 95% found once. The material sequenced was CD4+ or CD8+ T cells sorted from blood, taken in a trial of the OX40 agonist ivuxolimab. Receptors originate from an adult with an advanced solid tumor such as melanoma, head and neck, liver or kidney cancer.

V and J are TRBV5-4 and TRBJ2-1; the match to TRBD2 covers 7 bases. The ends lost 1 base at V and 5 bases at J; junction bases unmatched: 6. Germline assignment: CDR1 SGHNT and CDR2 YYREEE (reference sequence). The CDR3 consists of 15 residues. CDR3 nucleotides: TGTGCCAGCAGCTTGAGGGTAGCGGGCAACAATGAGCAGTTCTTC. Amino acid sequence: CASSLRVAGNNEQFF.

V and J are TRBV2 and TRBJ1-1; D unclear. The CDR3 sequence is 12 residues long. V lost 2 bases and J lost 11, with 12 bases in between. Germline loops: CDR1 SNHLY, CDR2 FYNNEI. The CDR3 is CASSERSPGAFF. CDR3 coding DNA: TGTGCCAGCAGTGAAAGGAGCCCGGGGGCTTTCTTT.

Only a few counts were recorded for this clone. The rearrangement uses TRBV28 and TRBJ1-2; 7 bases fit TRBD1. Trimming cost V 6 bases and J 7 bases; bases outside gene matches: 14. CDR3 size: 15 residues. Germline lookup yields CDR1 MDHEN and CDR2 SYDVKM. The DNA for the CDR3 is TGTGCCAGCAGCCTCCGGGACAGCTATGGGCTTGGCTACACCTTC. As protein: CASSLRDSYGLGYTF.

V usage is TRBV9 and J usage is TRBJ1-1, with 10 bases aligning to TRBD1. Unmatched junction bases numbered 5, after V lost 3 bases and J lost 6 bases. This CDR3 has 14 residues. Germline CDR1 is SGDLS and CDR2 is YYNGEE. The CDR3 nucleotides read TGTGCCAGCAGCGCCGGGACAGGGGCGGCTGAAGCTTTCTTT. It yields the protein CASSAGTGAAEAFF.

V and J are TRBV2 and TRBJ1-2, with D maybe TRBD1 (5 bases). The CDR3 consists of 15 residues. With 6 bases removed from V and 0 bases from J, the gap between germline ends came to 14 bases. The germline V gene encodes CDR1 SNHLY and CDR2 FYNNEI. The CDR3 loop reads CASRASLTANYGYTF. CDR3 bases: TGTGCCAGCAGAGCCTCCCTGACAGCTAACTATGGCTACACCTTC.

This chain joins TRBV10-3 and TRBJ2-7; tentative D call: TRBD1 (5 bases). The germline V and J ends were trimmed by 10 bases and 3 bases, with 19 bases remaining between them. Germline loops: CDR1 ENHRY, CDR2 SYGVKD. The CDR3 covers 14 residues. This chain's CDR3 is CASRSTVTFYEQYF. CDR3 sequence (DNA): TGTGCCAGTCGCTCGACAGTTACCTTCTACGAGCAGTACTTC.

The CDR3 DNA follows: TGCGCCAGCAGCTTGGGGGCAGGGGCAGAGGAGACCCAGTACTTC. This translates into CASSLGAGAEETQYF. V is TRBV5-1 and J is TRBJ2-5, with a weak D call TRBD1 (6 bases). V lost 0 bases, J lost 5 bases, and 14 bases lay in between. Germline CDR1 is SGHRS and CDR2 is YFSETQ. This CDR3 contains 15 residues.

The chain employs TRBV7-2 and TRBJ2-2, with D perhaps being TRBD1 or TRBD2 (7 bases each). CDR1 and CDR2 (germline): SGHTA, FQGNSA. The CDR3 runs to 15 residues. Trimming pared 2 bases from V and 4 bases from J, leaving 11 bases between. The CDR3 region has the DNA TGTGCCAGCAGCTTAAGCAGGGGGGGCACCGGGGAGCTGTTTTTT. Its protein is CASSLSRGGTGELFF. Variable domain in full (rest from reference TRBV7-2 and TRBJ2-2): GAGVSQSPSNKVTEKGKDVELRCDPISGHTALYWYRQSLGQGLEFLIYFQGNSAPDKSGLPSDRFSAERTGGSVSTLTIQRTQQEDSAVYLCASSLSRGGTGELFFGEGSRLTVL.

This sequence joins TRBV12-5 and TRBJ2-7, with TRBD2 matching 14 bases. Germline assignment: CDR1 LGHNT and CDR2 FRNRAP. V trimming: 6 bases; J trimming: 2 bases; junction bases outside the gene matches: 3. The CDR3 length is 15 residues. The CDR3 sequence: CASGRLAGGPYEQYF. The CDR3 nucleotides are TGTGCTAGTGGCAGACTAGCGGGGGGGCCCTACGAGCAGTACTTC.

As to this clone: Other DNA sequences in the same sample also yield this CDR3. In DNA, the CDR3 is TGTGCCAGCAGCTTAAGCACAGATACGCAGTATTTT. This encodes CASSLSTDTQYF. The chain employs TRBV7-6 and TRBJ2-3, with no clear D. The CDR3 loop spans 12 amino acids. Germline values: CDR1 SGHVS, CDR2 FNYEAQ. Deletions cut 2 bases from V and 0 bases from J, with 0 bases between.

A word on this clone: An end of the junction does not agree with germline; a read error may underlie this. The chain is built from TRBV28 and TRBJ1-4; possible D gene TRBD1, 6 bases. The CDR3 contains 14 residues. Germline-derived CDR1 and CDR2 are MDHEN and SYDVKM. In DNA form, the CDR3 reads TGTGCCAGCAGTTTAGAGGGGGGTAATAAAAAACTGTTTTTT. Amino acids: CASSLEGGNKKLFF.

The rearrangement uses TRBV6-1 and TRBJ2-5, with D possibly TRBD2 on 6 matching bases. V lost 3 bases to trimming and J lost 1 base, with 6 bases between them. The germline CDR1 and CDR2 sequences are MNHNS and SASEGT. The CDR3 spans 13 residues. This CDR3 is CASSDGGQETQYF. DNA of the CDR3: TGTGCCAGCAGTGACGGGGGCCAAGAGACCCAGTACTTC.

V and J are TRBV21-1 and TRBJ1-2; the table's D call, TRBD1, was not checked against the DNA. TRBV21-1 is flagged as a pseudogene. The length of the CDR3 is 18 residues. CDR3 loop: CASSPWDRKHTSWGGYTF. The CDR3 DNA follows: TGTGCCAGCAGCCCCTGGGACAGAAAACATACCTCCTGGGGGGGCTACACCTTC.

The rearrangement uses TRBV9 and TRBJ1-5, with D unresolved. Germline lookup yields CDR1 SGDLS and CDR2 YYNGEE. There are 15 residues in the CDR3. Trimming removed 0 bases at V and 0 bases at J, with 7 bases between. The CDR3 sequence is CASSVGVDSNQPQHF. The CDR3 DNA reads TGTGCCAGCAGCGTAGGAGTAGATAGCAATCAGCCCCAGCATTTT.

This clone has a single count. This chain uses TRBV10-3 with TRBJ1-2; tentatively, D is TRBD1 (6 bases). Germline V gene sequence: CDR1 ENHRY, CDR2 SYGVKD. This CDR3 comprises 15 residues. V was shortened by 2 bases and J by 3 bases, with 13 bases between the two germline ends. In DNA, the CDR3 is TGTGCCATCAGTGAGGGGGACGGGACATACTATGGCTACACCTTC. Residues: CAISEGDGTYYGYTF.

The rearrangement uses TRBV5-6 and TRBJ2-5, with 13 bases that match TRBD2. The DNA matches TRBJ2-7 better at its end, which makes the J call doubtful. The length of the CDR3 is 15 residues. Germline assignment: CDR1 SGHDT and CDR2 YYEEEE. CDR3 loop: CASSKGTSGAYEQYF. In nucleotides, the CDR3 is TGTGCCAGCAGCAAGGGGACTAGCGGGGCCTACGAGCAGTACTTC.

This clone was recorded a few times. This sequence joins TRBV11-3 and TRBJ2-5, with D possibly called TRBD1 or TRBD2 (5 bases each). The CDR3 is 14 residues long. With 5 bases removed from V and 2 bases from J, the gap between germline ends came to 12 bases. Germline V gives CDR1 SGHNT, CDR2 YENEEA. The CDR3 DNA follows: TGTGCCAGCAGCGTAGGGACGTCTCAAGAGACCCAGTACTTC. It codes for CASSVGTSQETQYF.

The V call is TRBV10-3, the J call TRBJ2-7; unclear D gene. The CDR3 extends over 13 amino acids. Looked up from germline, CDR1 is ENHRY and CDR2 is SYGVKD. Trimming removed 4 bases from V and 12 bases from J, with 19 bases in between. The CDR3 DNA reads TGTGCCATCAGTGGTGCCCCAGATCTAAGTAGGTACTTC. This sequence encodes CAISGAPDLSRYF.

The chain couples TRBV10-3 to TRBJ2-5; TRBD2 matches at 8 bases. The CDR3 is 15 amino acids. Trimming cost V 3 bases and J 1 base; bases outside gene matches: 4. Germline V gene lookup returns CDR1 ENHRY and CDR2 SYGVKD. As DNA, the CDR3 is TGTGCCATCAGTGACGTAGCGGGGACCCAAGAGACCCAGTACTTC. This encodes CAISDVAGTQETQYF.

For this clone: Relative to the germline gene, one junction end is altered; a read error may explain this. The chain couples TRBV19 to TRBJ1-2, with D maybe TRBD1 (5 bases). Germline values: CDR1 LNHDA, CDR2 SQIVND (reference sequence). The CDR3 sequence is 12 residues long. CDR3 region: CASSMSREPPFF. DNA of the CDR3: TGTGCCAGTAGTATGTCCAGGGAGCCTCCTTTCTTC.

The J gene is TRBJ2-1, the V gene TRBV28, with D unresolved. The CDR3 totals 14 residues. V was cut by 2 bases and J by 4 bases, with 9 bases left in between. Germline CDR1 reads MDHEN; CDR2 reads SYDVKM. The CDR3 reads CASSLHGEYNEQFF. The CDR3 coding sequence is TGTGCCAGCAGTTTACACGGAGAGTACAATGAGCAGTTCTTC.